The 24 T cell receptor beta chains listed next were all sequenced from one sample in a study of identical twins. In TCRdb, the 5' RACE reads were re-called with MiXCR into one record per CDR3 protein. Among 460,000 or so distinct CDR3 sequences listed, approximately 15% were seen once. These data also featured in a second study, about yellow fever vaccine responses in identical twins.

What was sequenced was CD4+ T cells sorted from blood. Every receptor here comes from a woman aged 18-29 years in good health.

This clonotype was observed once. The CDR3 protein is CATSEKRGGDYGYTF. DNA for the CDR3: TGTGCCACCAGCGAAAAGAGGGGGGGTGACTATGGCTACACCTTC. J is TRBJ1-2 and V is TRBV15; a weak D match, TRBD1 (6 bases). CDR3 length: 15 amino acids. The germline gives CDR1 LNHNV, CDR2 YYDKDF (reference sequence). V was trimmed by 5 bases and J by 3 bases, leaving 16 bases between them.

The sample holds many counts of this clonotype. The chain carries TRBV29-1 and TRBJ2-7; D possibly corresponds to TRBD1 (6 bases). The CDR3 totals 12 residues. The V and J ends lost 7 bases and 2 bases respectively, with 12 bases between them. The germline V gene has CDR1 SQVTM and CDR2 ANQGSEA. In DNA, the CDR3 is TGCAGCGCCGGGACACCAACCTACGAGCAGTACTTC. Residues: CSAGTPTYEQYF.

This clonotype has a handful of counts. The chain uses TRBV11-3 and TRBJ2-3; 8 bases match TRBD1. In germline, CDR1 is SGHNT, CDR2 YENEEA. Trimming cost V 2 bases and J 0 bases; bases outside gene matches: 4. This CDR3 is built from 16 residues. In DNA, the CDR3 is TGTGCCAGCAGCTTACGACAGGGGACTAGCACAGATACGCAGTATTTT. Protein: CASSLRQGTSTDTQYF.

This clonotype was recorded a few times. This sequence joins TRBV9 and TRBJ2-7, with D hard to call. V was clipped by 0 bases and J by 0 bases, with 10 bases between them. Germline CDR1 SGDLS, CDR2 YYNGEE. The CDR3 sequence is 15 residues long. The CDR3 bases are TGTGCCAGCAGCGTAGGGCCTGGGGTCTCCTACGAGCAGTACTTC. Encoded protein: CASSVGPGVSYEQYF.

The chain combines TRBV20-1 with TRBJ1-5; TRBD1 agrees at 7 bases. V lost 2 bases and J lost 1; bases outside the gene matches: 8. CDR1 is DFQATT, CDR2 SNEGSKA, per germline (reference sequence). CDR3 length: 16 residues. CDR3: CSARHGQAGSNQPQHF. The CDR3 region has the DNA TGCAGTGCTAGACATGGACAGGCCGGGAGCAATCAGCCCCAGCATTTT.

V is TRBV11-3 and J is TRBJ2-7, with TRBD2 as a possible D gene (7 bases). Per the germline V gene, CDR1 is SGHNT and CDR2 is YENEEA. Trimming pared 6 bases from V and 2 bases from J, leaving 11 bases between. This CDR3 region has 13 residues. The CDR3 nucleotides are TGTGCCAGCAGTCGGGGGGACACCTACGAGCAGTACTTC. Its translation is CASSRGDTYEQYF. Complete variable domain (other parts from reference TRBV11-3 and TRBJ2-7): EAGVVQSPRYKIIEKKQPVAFWCNPISGHNTLYWYLQNLGQGPELLIRYENEEAVDDSQLPKDRFSAERLKGVDSTLKIQPAELGDSAVYLCASSRGDTYEQYFGPGTRLTVT.

There are a few counts of this clonotype. This chain connects TRBV25-1 to TRBJ2-7; D remains ambiguous. V was cut by 3 bases and J by 4 bases, with 13 bases left in between. The CDR3 contains 14 residues. The germline CDR1 and CDR2 sequences are MGHDK and SYGVNS. CDR3: CASSEGSMKYEQYF. CDR3 DNA: TGTGCCAGCAGTGAGGGAAGCATGAAATACGAGCAGTACTTC.

In its sample, this clonotype was seen a few times. The gene calls are TRBV29-1 and TRBJ2-1; 10 bases line up with TRBD2. V shed 6 bases and J 7 bases; nucleotides not matched to a gene: 9. CDR1 SQVTM and CDR2 ANQGSEA come from the germline V gene. The CDR3 runs 14 residues. The CDR3 region has the DNA TGCAGCGTAAGAGCGGGAGGGATGGTTAATGAGCAGTTCTTC. Protein sequence: CSVRAGGMVNEQFF.

This chain joins TRBV4-1 and TRBJ2-7; the D is unclear. Trimming removed 1 base at V and 6 bases at J, with 7 bases between. The CDR3 runs 12 residues. Germline V gene lookup returns CDR1 MGHRA and CDR2 YSYEKL. The CDR3 DNA follows: TGCGCCAGCAGCCAAGTCTCCCGCGAGCAGTACTTC. Protein sequence: CASSQVSREQYF.

The chain couples TRBV20-1 to TRBJ2-7; D uncertain. This CDR3 is 11 amino acids long. The V gene's germline CDR1 is DFQATT and CDR2 SNEGSKA (reference sequence). Trimming pared 2 bases from V and 3 bases from J, leaving 5 bases between. CDR3 protein: CSARSDYEQYF. As DNA, the CDR3 is TGCAGTGCTAGATCCGACTACGAGCAGTACTTC.

The rearrangement links TRBV12-3 or TRBV12-4 to TRBJ2-5; 7 bases map to TRBD1. V shed 5 bases and J 5 bases; nucleotides not matched to a gene: 11. CDR3 length: 15 residues. Here the CDR3 reads CASSTGQDDSETQYF. The CDR3 DNA reads TGTGCCAGCAGTACCGGACAGGATGACTCGGAGACCCAGTACTTC.

This clonotype was picked up a small number of times. Here the CDR3 DNA reads TGTGCCAGCAGCTTAGTTGCCCTAGAGCAGTTCTTC. It codes for CASSLVALEQFF. The chain couples TRBV7-6 to TRBJ2-1; the D is unclear. V was pared by 1 base and J by 10 bases, with 8 bases between. Germline V CDR1 and CDR2: SGHVS, FNYEAQ. CDR3 length: 12 amino acids.

V is TRBV7-2 and J is TRBJ2-7; no clear D. The CDR3 is 14 amino acids. V was cut by 1 base and J by 3 bases, with 10 bases left in between. Looked up from germline, CDR1 is SGHTA and CDR2 is FQGNSA. The CDR3 is CASSLDLYGYEQYF. The CDR3 DNA follows: TGTGCCAGCAGCTTAGATCTATACGGCTACGAGCAGTACTTC.

The chain is built from TRBV3-1 and TRBJ2-3; 8 nucleotides match TRBD2. Germline values: CDR1 LGHDT, CDR2 YNNKEL (reference sequence). V gave up 5 bases and J gave up 5 bases; unmatched junction bases: 9. This CDR3 spans 15 amino acids. The CDR3 loop reads CASSESGSGRDTQYF. The CDR3 DNA follows: TGTGCCAGCAGCGAGAGCGGGAGTGGGAGAGATACGCAGTATTTT.

The rearrangement joins TRBV27 to TRBJ1-5; 7 bases match TRBD1. The CDR3 totals 15 residues. Losses at the gene ends were 3 bases for V and 5 bases for J; bases not matched to a gene: 7. Germline loops: CDR1 MNHEY, CDR2 SMNVEV (reference sequence). CDR3 bases: TGTGCCAGCAGTTTTAGGGCAACAGGGGATCAGCCCCAGCATTTT. This sequence encodes CASSFRATGDQPQHF.

This clonotype has just a few counts. This sequence joins TRBV12-3 or TRBV12-4 and TRBJ2-5, with 7 bases identical to TRBD1. This CDR3 spans 15 amino acids. Trimming at V came to 6 bases and at J to 1 base, leaving 8 bases not matched to a gene. CDR3 sequence: CASRKGTAFQETQYF. DNA for the CDR3: TGTGCCAGCAGGAAGGGGACAGCCTTCCAAGAGACCCAGTACTTC.

This clonotype was counted only a few times. The gene calls are TRBV20-1 and TRBJ2-1; a possible D gene is TRBD2 (5 bases). CDR1 and CDR2 (germline): DFQATT, SNEGSKA (reference sequence). The CDR3 extends over 12 amino acids. Trimming took off 7 bases at V and 12 bases at J, with 19 bases between the two ends. CDR3: CSVLLGELGQFF. As DNA, the CDR3 is TGCAGTGTCCTCCTCGGGGAATTGGGGCAGTTCTTC.

V usage is TRBV11-1 and J usage is TRBJ2-3, with D maybe TRBD1 (7 bases). Germline V CDR1 and CDR2: SGHAT, FQDESV (reference sequence). The length of the CDR3 is 14 residues. Trimming took off 5 bases at V and 1 base at J, with 10 bases between the two ends. CDR3 DNA sequence: TGTGCCAGCAGCGCGGGACAGCGCACAGATACGCAGTATTTT. Its translation: CASSAGQRTDTQYF.

This clonotype was seen a few times. The chain couples TRBV11-2 to TRBJ2-5; 10 bases align to TRBD2. This CDR3 spans 17 amino acids. Trimming at V came to 1 base and at J to 2 bases, leaving 7 bases not matched to a gene. Germline CDR1 and CDR2: SGHAT and FQNNGV. CDR3 loop: CASSLVPSGGPQETQYF. The CDR3 DNA follows: TGTGCCAGCAGCTTAGTTCCTAGCGGGGGTCCTCAAGAGACCCAGTACTTC. Looking up the rest from reference TRBV11-2 and TRBJ2-5 gives the full variable domain: EAGVAQSPRYKIIEKRQSVAFWCNPISGHATLYWYQQILGQGPKLLIQFQNNGVVDDSQLPKDRFSAERLKGVDSTLKIQPAKLEDSAVYLCASSLVPSGGPQETQYFGPGTRLLVL.

V and J are TRBV9 and TRBJ2-1; 9 bases align to TRBD2. The CDR3 runs 16 residues. Unmatched junction bases numbered 13, after V lost 4 bases and J lost 8 bases. Germline-derived CDR1 and CDR2 are SGDLS and YYNGEE. The CDR3, as DNA: TGTGCCAGCAGCCAAAATCCTAGCGGGGCGATTTATGAGCAGTTCTTC. Amino acid sequence: CASSQNPSGAIYEQFF.

This clonotype was recorded many times. The V gene is TRBV20-1, the J gene TRBJ2-4; no reliable D call. Deletions cut 3 bases from V and 6 bases from J, with 6 bases between. Germline V gene sequence: CDR1 DFQATT, CDR2 SNEGSKA (reference sequence). CDR3 size: 11 residues. CDR3 loop: CSASLVNIQYF. The DNA of the CDR3 is TGCAGTGCTAGTCTTGTAAACATTCAGTACTTC.

The CDR3 spells CASSHEDPWSSYEQYF. CDR3 coding DNA: TGTGCCAGCAGTCATGAAGATCCTTGGAGCTCCTACGAGCAGTACTTC. The chain recombines TRBV27 with TRBJ2-7, with D uncertain. This CDR3 spans 16 amino acids. Germline CDR1 is MNHEY and CDR2 is SMNVEV (reference sequence). Deletions cut 5 bases from V and 0 bases from J, with 17 bases between.

This clonotype turned up a few times. The CDR3 spells CASSQFQGWIVNEQFF. The CDR3 coding sequence is TGTGCCAGCAGCCAGTTCCAGGGGTGGATAGTGAATGAGCAGTTCTTC. The J gene is TRBJ2-1, the V gene TRBV14, with D possibly matching TRBD1 (6 bases). The V end lost 3 bases, the J end lost 7 bases, and 19 bases lay between the germline ends. CDR1 and CDR2 (germline): SGHDN, FVKESK. The CDR3 totals 16 residues. The full variable domain, rest sourced from reference TRBV14 and TRBJ2-1, is EAGVTQFPSHSVIEKGQTVTLRCDPISGHDNLYWYRRVMGKEIKFLLHFVKESKQDESGMPNNRFLAERTGGTYSTLKVQPAELEDSGVYFCASSQFQGWIVNEQFFGPGTRLTVL.

In its sample, this clonotype was seen a few times. This sequence joins TRBV3-1 and TRBJ2-7; D is possibly TRBD2 (5 bases). Germline V CDR1 and CDR2: LGHDT, YNNKEL (reference sequence). Trimming left V 2 bases short and J 0 bases short, with 8 bases between. The CDR3 is 14 residues long. CDR3 amino acids: CASSQTRHSYEQYF. The CDR3 DNA reads as TGTGCCAGCAGCCAAACTAGACACTCCTACGAGCAGTACTTC.